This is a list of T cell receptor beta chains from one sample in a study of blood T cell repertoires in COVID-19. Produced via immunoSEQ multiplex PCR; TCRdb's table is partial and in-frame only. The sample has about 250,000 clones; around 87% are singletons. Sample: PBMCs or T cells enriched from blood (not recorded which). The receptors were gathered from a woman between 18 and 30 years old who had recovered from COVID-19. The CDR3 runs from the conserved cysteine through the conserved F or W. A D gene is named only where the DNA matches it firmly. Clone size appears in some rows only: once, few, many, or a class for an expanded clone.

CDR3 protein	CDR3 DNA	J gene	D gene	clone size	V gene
CASSSTGAGSNGETQYF	TGCGCCAGCAGCTCCACAGGGGCCGGATCGAACGGGGAGACCCAGTACTTC	TRBJ2-5	TRBD1	-	TRBV5-1
CASSLGLAGAASTDTQYF	TGCGCCAGCAGCTTGGGACTAGCGGGGGCCGCTAGCACAGATACGCAGTATTTT	TRBJ2-3	TRBD2	-	TRBV5-1
CASSLTSGGAIDTQYF	TGCGCCAGCAGCTTGACTAGCGGGGGGGCCATAGATACGCAGTATTTT	TRBJ2-3	TRBD2	few	TRBV5-1
CASSAGQGARSYNSPLHF	TGTGCCAGCAGTGCGGGACAGGGGGCGCGATCCTATAATTCACCCCTCCACTTT	TRBJ1-6	TRBD1	-	TRBV27
CASSSGTGDYYGYTF	TGTGCCAGCAGCTCCGGGACAGGGGATTACTATGGCTACACCTTC	TRBJ1-2	TRBD1	-	TRBV5-4
CSVQPLRGTEAFF	TGCAGCGTTCAACCCCTCAGGGGTACTGAAGCTTTCTTT	TRBJ1-1	-	-	TRBV29-1
CASSITRGEKLFF	TGTGCCAGTAGTATAACGCGGGGTGAAAAACTGTTTTTT	TRBJ1-4	-	-	TRBV19
CASSPTGGMGNYGYTF	TGTGCCAGCAGCCCCACAGGGGGCATGGGAAACTATGGCTACACCTTC	TRBJ1-2	TRBD1	-	TRBV28
CASSLRVAGELFF	TGTGCCAGCAGCTTACGTGTAGCCGGGGAGCTGTTTTTT	TRBJ2-2	-	-	TRBV7-6
CASSIGPGQARNQPQHF	TGTGCCAGTAGTATAGGACCGGGACAGGCCCGCAATCAGCCCCAGCATTTT	TRBJ1-5	TRBD1	-	TRBV19
CASSYITSDRRSDGYTF	TGTGCCAGCAGCTATATTACATCGGACAGGAGGTCTGATGGCTACACCTTC	TRBJ1-2	-	once	TRBV12-1
CASSGGAGTGELFF	TGCGCCAGCAGCGGCGGGGCCGGTACCGGGGAGCTGTTTTTT	TRBJ2-2	-	-	TRBV5-1
CASSLLRHTGTGPTDTQYF	TGTGCCAGCAGTTTATTACGTCATACCGGGACAGGGCCCACAGATACGCAGTATTTT	TRBJ2-3	TRBD1	-	TRBV28
CASSFPSGALTDTQYF	TGTGCCAGCAGCTTTCCGAGCGGGGCCCTCACAGATACGCAGTATTTT	TRBJ2-3	TRBD2	-	TRBV5-6
CASSPDRGRGNYGYTF	TGTGCCAGCAGCCCGGACAGGGGGAGAGGTAACTATGGCTACACCTTC	TRBJ1-2	TRBD1	once	TRBV3-1/TRBV3-2
CASSSNRQGPRSPLHF	TGTGCCAGCAGTTCGAACCGACAGGGACCTAGATCACCCCTCCACTTT	TRBJ1-6	TRBD1	-	TRBV28
CAWSVRDIYGYTF	TGTGCCTGGAGTGTACGGGACATCTATGGCTACACCTTC	TRBJ1-2	-	-	TRBV30
CASSRTPTMGETQYF	TGCGCCAGCAGCAGGACACCCACCATGGGGGAGACCCAGTACTTC	TRBJ2-5	-	-	TRBV5-1
CASKPWSSGNTIYF	TGCGCCAGTAAGCCCTGGAGCTCTGGAAACACCATATATTTT	TRBJ1-3	-	-	TRBV4-1
CATSQGNQPQHF	TGTGCCACCTCACAGGGAAATCAGCCCCAGCATTTT	TRBJ1-5	-	-	TRBV5-6
CASSLSGATQYF	TGTGCCAGCAGCTTATCAGGGGCTACGCAGTATTTT	TRBJ2-3	-	-	TRBV11-2
CASSRTGVTGELFF	TGTGCCAGTAGTAGGACAGGGGTCACCGGGGAGCTGTTTTTT	TRBJ2-2	TRBD1	-	TRBV19